This record concerns one T cell receptor (beta chain) sequence. This clone was seen only a few times. Its specific antigen is unknown. Qualities for individual bases were not recorded, and no much larger clone is one base off. This entry comes from a study of beta chain features in type 1 diabetes (dated by TCRdb to the late 2010s). For the wider study: No differences in mean age, gender distribution, total cell number or subset yield were found between patients and healthy donors. A total of roughly 100 million sorted cells were examined across all samples, and RNA yield correlated strongly with the number of cells per subset. In the study, TCRB repertoires of sorted circulating CD4+ T cell subsets from recently diagnosed type 1 diabetes patients were compared with those of matched healthy donors. Regulatory and stem cell-like memory subsets were isolated from only 8 patients and about 8 healthy donors, whereas naive and central memory subsets came from all 28 donors. Overall study outcomes, separate from this receptor: Shorter templates might be favored by PCR, yet because patient and control samples were amplified and corrected together, any such skew would affect both groups equally. Naive, central memory and regulatory TCRB repertoires appeared more similar among patients than among healthy donors. HLA sub-analyses involved small numbers of individuals, so any influence of HLA type on TCRB rearrangement remained unresolved. Type 1 diabetes patients showed a moderate but significant shortening of TCRB CDR3 length in all four CD4+ subsets. Because cDNA was sequenced instead of genomic DNA, activated cells with high expression could be over-represented, although the groups did not differ in activation or CD3 levels. Fewer insertions and more nucleotide deletions at VDJ recombination sites were observed in patients with type 1 diabetes, implying thymic rearrangement abnormalities.

The entire amount of isolated RNA was reverse transcribed using the High Capacity cDNA Reverse Transcription Kit, so the sequenced TCRB transcripts were expressed ones. Naive, central memory and regulatory T cell samples underwent deep immunoSEQ sequencing, averaging approximately 3.5 million total reads per sample. Sorted cells were lysed in RLT buffer, and RNA was extracted using DNase-treated RNeasy Micro or Mini kits according to cell number. Each cell subset was processed on its own to prevent cross-contamination, while patient and healthy donor samples were processed together. Using the immunoSEQ multiplex PCR, TCRB sequences were amplified from cDNA into 87-bp fragments spanning the CDR3 region. The amplicons were sequenced using the Illumina HiSeq platform. In the paper's pipeline: PCR bias was computationally corrected using synthetic template baselines, reads within Hamming distance 2 were collapsed, and singletons that could not be merged were discarded. Reads were aligned to IMGT to assign V, D and J genes, CDR3 length, and insertions or deletions at six rearrangement sites. Within each subset, clonotype counts were normalized to sorted cell number, and only after that were true diversity and Gini coefficients computed with the tcR R package. The overlap coefficient, calculated on TCRB nucleotide sequences, was used to measure repertoire sharing. As a proxy for the pre-selection repertoire, out-of-frame TCRB sequences from naive cells were analyzed. TCRdb took this table from immuneACCESS and kept in-frame rearrangements with V and J called. Such tables lack part of the clones; where checked against another copy, unresolved V genes explain under half of the gap, and the rest is unexplained. V and J calls and clone size are given by that table; D and trimming were obtained from the DNA. Present in this sample are roughly 230,000 clones, about a tenth of which were seen just once. The ten largest make up around 0.017% of the sample.

Each donor gave one peripheral blood draw, roughly 120 mL on average, collected into heparinised tubes. Naive, central memory, regulatory and stem cell-like memory CD4+ T cells were sorted on a BD FACSAria II using a panel including CD45RO, CCR7, CD25, CD127, CD95 and CD27. A purity above 95% was achieved for all sorted populations. PBMCs were isolated right away by Lymphoprep density gradient centrifugation and were stained directly, without culture. So that batch effects would be minimized, each experiment stained and sorted samples in pairs, pairing one healthy donor with one patient. CDR1 and CDR2 are read off the germline V gene as MDHEN and SYDVKM. The CDR3 covers 11 residues, taking in both the cysteine and the phenylalanine. Solely the CDR3 DNA is kept, with 33 bases framed from the first base. V sheds 8 bases and J sheds 5 bases, leaving 7 bases between their ends.

The clonotype was recovered from a man aged 25-40 years with type 1 diabetes. The chain links TRBV28 with TRBJ1-5; too little of a D gene remains to name it. The sample was naive CD4+ T cells from blood. The cell subset or site tag for this specimen amounts to: true naive CD4+ T cells. CDR3 loop: CASYSDQPQHF. The DNA reads TGTGCCAGCTATTCGGATCAGCCCCAGCATTTT. Here the CDR3 is joined to the reference TRBV28 and TRBJ1-5 genes, and the full variable domain is: DVKVTQSSRYLVKRTGEKVFLECVQDMDHENMFWYRQDPGLGLRLIYFSYDVKMKEKGDIPEGYSVSREKKERFSLILESASTNQTSMYLCASYSDQPQHFGDGTRLSIL.